The rows below give T cell receptor beta chains drawn from one sample of a study of neoadjuvant nivolumab and ipilimumab in lung cancer. Data came from immunoSEQ multiplex PCR; TCRdb stores just in-frame clones and leaves some out. The sample lists 10,000 or so clones; about 81% were seen once. The sequenced sample was peripheral blood, obtained before neoadjuvant nivolumab, alone or with ipilimumab. These receptors all come from an adult with non-small cell lung cancer. Each CDR3 is given with its conserved first and last residue. The D gene is left open where the match is weak. Some rows mark clone size as missing; the rest say once, few, many or name a class of expanded clone.

V	size	D	J	DNA	CDR3
TRBV28	.	.	TRBJ2-7	TGTGCCAGCAGCGAAACTGCATTGAACCAGGGGCCCTCTAGGGAGCAGTACTTC	CASSETALNQGPSREQYF
TRBV19	.	TRBD1	TRBJ2-7	TGTGCCAGTAGTTCCTCCTTACAGGGGGCCTACGAGCAGTACTTC	CASSSSLQGAYEQYF
TRBV9	.	.	TRBJ2-3	TGTGCCAGCAGCGTAGGGGGCGGGAGCACAGATACGCAGTATTTT	CASSVGGGSTDTQYF
TRBV5-1	.	.	TRBJ2-1	TGCGCCAGCAGCTTGGATAGCGGACCTTCTGTGCAGTTCTTC	CASSLDSGPSVQFF
TRBV19	few	.	TRBJ2-7	TGTGCCAGTAGTTGGGGCCCGGATAGTGAGCAGTACTTC	CASSWGPDSEQYF
TRBV2	.	TRBD2	TRBJ2-5	TGTGCCAGCAGATCGGGAGGGAGGGAGACCCAGTACTTC	CASRSGGRETQYF
TRBV6-1	once	.	TRBJ1-5	TGTGCCAGCAGTGCACCCTCCGGGTGGAATCAGCCCCAGCATTTT	CASSAPSGWNQPQHF
TRBV6-1	.	.	TRBJ1-2	TGTGCCAGCAGTCCTTTAGGGTTATATGGCTACACCTTC	CASSPLGLYGYTF
TRBV5-1	.	.	TRBJ1-1	TGCGCCAGCAGTCTAGATCTAGCTGAAGCTTTCTTT	CASSLDLAEAFF
TRBV6-6	.	TRBD1	TRBJ2-7	TGTGCCAGCAGCCTCGGACAGGGTGTCCCCTACGAGCAGTACTTC	CASSLGQGVPYEQYF
TRBV6-5	.	.	TRBJ2-6	TGTGCCAGCAGTTTTGGGGTCGGGGCCAACGTCCTGACTTTC	CASSFGVGANVLTF
TRBV28	.	.	TRBJ1-3	TGTGCCAGCTCAGGGCAGAATACTGGAAACACCATATATTTT	CASSGQNTGNTIYF
TRBV29-1	.	TRBD1	TRBJ1-2	TGCAGCGTTGAAGATGTCGCGGACAGGGGATGGGATGGCTACACCTTC	CSVEDVADRGWDGYTF
TRBV2	once	TRBD1	TRBJ2-3	TGTGCCAGCAGTGAGGGACAGGGGAGCACAGATACGCAGTATTTT	CASSEGQGSTDTQYF
TRBV6-5	.	.	TRBJ1-6	TGTGCCAGCAGGAGGACGAATAATTCACCCCTCCACTTT	CASRRTNNSPLHF
TRBV5-5	.	TRBD1	TRBJ2-5	TGTGCCAGCAGAGGAGGACAGGGGAGAGAGACCCAGTACTTC	CASRGGQGRETQYF
TRBV28	.	.	TRBJ1-5	TGTGCCAGCGGCCGATCGGGGGCCCAGGGCGTGCCCCAGCATTTT	CASGRSGAQGVPQHF
TRBV7-6	.	TRBD2	TRBJ2-3	TGTGCCAGCAGCTTAGTGGCTAGCGGGAGAGCAGATACGCAGTATTTT	CASSLVASGRADTQYF
TRBV19	once	TRBD1	TRBJ1-2	TGTGCCAGTAGTATCGGCAGGGGGTATGGCTACACCTTC	CASSIGRGYGYTF
TRBV4-1	.	.	TRBJ1-5	TGCGCCAGCAGCCAAGAACCCGGACATAGCAATCAGCCCCAGCATTTT	CASSQEPGHSNQPQHF
TRBV9	.	.	TRBJ1-1	TGTGCCAGCAGCTCGGGGCGCAAGAACACTGAAGCTTTCTTT	CASSSGRKNTEAFF
TRBV19	.	TRBD1	TRBJ1-5	TGTGCCAGTACCGACCGGGACAGGGGTAACCAGCCCCAGCATTTT	CASTDRDRGNQPQHF
TRBV27	.	.	TRBJ1-2	TGTGCCAGCAGCCGCCGGGACGTCGATACAACCGGCTACACCTTC	CASSRRDVDTTGYTF
TRBV7-9	.	TRBD1	TRBJ2-7	TGTGCCAGCAGCTTGCTTACAGGGGAGTACGAGCAGTACTTC	CASSLLTGEYEQYF
TRBV5-4	.	.	TRBJ2-3	TGTGCCAGCCGACTTCACCGGGACAGCACAGATACGCAGTATTTT	CASRLHRDSTDTQYF
TRBV5-5	.	TRBD1	TRBJ2-4	TGTGCCAGCAGAGCGACAGGGGAAGGGAAAAACATTCAGTACTTC	CASRATGEGKNIQYF
TRBV5-1	.	.	TRBJ2-1	TGCGCCAGCAGCAGGACGCGGGCCCAGTTGAGGAATGAGCAGTTCTTC	CASSRTRAQLRNEQFF
TRBV11-2	.	.	TRBJ1-3	TGTGCCAGCAGCCTGGCAGGGCCCGGGTCAGAATATTTT	CASSLAGPGSEYF
TRBV5-1	.	.	TRBJ2-1	TGCGCCAGCAGCTTCACAGGGATCGAAATGAATGAGCAGTTCTTC	CASSFTGIEMNEQFF
TRBV28	.	TRBD1	TRBJ1-4	TGTGCCAGCAGTGGAACCGTCACAGGGGCTGGCGAAAAACTGTTTTTT	CASSGTVTGAGEKLFF
TRBV29-1	few	TRBD1	TRBJ1-1	TGCAGCGTCCTCCTACAAGGGGGCAAGAACACTGAAGCTTTCTTT	CSVLLQGGKNTEAFF
TRBV5-6	.	.	TRBJ1-1	TGTGCCAGCAGCCAGGGGAAAGGCACTGAAGCTTTCTTT	CASSQGKGTEAFF
TRBV2	once	.	TRBJ1-5	TGTGCCAGCAGTGCGGGGATGTGGCAGCCCCAGCATTTT	CASSAGMWQPQHF
TRBV28	.	TRBD1	TRBJ1-2	TGTGCCAGCAGTTGGGGACAGGGGGCGTATGGCTACACCTTC	CASSWGQGAYGYTF
TRBV29-1	.	.	TRBJ1-5	TGCAGCGTTCGGGTCGGGACGAGCAATCAGCCCCAGCATTTT	CSVRVGTSNQPQHF
TRBV7-8	.	.	TRBJ2-2	TGTGCCAGCAGCCGGTTGGGGGCCGCCGGGGAGCTGTTTTTT	CASSRLGAAGELFF
TRBV4-1	.	TRBD2	TRBJ2-6	TGCGCCAGCAGCCATATCGGACTAGCGGGAGGGCCTGGGTCTGGGGCCAACGTCCTGACTTTC	CASSHIGLAGGPGSGANVLTF
TRBV27	once	TRBD1	TRBJ2-7	TGTGCCAGCAGTTTAGGCGGGAACAGGGGGATTCCCTACGAGCAGTACTTC	CASSLGGNRGIPYEQYF
TRBV7-3	.	.	TRBJ1-5	TGTGCCAGCAGCTCGGGACGGTTAAATCAGCCCCAGCATTTT	CASSSGRLNQPQHF
TRBV7-9	.	TRBD1	TRBJ1-6	TGTGCCAGCACCTTTACGGGACAGCATAATTCACCCCTCCACTTT	CASTFTGQHNSPLHF
TRBV5-1	.	.	TRBJ2-1	TGCGCCAGCAGCCCTCGGACAGAACGGGGTGAGCAGTTCTTC	CASSPRTERGEQFF
TRBV28	.	.	TRBJ2-4	TGTGCCAGCAGTTCGAAAAGGGCCAAAAACATTCAGTACTTC	CASSSKRAKNIQYF